This T cell receptor (beta chain) was identified during a study of blood T cells in healthy people across ages. The use of a sample-barcoded 5' primer and a J-beta primer mix characterized a second PCR of 7 to 11 cycles. One entry per CDR3 protein, called by TCRdb with MiXCR from the 5' RACE reads. Of about 640,000 distinct CDR3 sequences listed, roughly 58% are singletons. CDR1 MGHRA and CDR2 YSYEKL come from the germline V gene. J was trimmed by 0 bases and V by 0 bases; bases with no gene match: 5. This CDR3 spans 17 amino acids. This sequence joins TRBV4-1 and TRBJ2-5; 9 nucleotides line up with TRBD2. Sequenced: blood. This TCR was sampled from a man between 60 and 75 years old in good health. The CDR3 loop reads CASSQDQERGDQETQYF. The CDR3 DNA reads as TGCGCCAGCAGCCAAGATCAGGAGCGGGGGGACCAAGAGACCCAGTACTTC.